The source of this T cell receptor (beta chain) is a study of cytomegalovirus exposure and HLA in healthy donors. Between the trimmed V and J ends, which lost 6 bases and 3 bases, there was a span of 12 bases. The germline V gene has CDR1 LGHNT and CDR2 FRNRAP. The CDR3 covers 13 residues. Concerning this clone: Its target is not known.

Overall study results and limits: A missense variant in DCLRE1C was later tied to TCR beta V- and J-gene trimming. Previous analysis showed most TCR beta V segments were productive about 90% or about 30% of the time.

PCR used 60 Vbeta primers and 13 Jbeta primers. Libraries were prepared by immunoSEQ multiplex PCR; TCRdb keeps only in-frame clonotypes and omits some of them. The data show approximately 210,000 clones, around 79% seen once. The source is a girl aged 10-17 years in good health and CMV-seropositive. V gene TRBV12-5 combines with J gene TRBJ2-7, with TRBD2 as a possible D gene (6 bases). Sequencing was performed on PBMCs. CDR3 nucleotides: TGTGCTAGTGGACCGGGACTTGTCTACGAGCAGTACTTC. Amino acids: CASGPGLVYEQYF.